The 23 T cell receptor beta chains reported below all come from one sample, sequenced in a study of T cells in Graves' hyperthyroidism and ophthalmopathy. RNA transcripts yielded amplified TCR beta CDR3 regions. The primer set for the first-round RT-PCR of the TCR CDR3 was HTBI. One entry per CDR3 protein, called by TCRdb with MiXCR from the multiplex PCR reads. Altogether fewer than 600,000 distinct CDR3 sequences are present, approximately 14% being singletons, with the ten largest covering approximately 14%. The sample was blood. These receptors originate from a woman aged 40 to 50 with Graves' hyperthyroidism.

This clonotype was observed at least ten times. The chain employs TRBV29-1 and TRBJ2-3; the match to TRBD2 covers 8 bases. The V gene's germline CDR1 is SQVTM and CDR2 ANQGSEA. J gave up 4 bases and V 4 bases, and 7 bases lay outside the gene matches. CDR3 size: 14 residues. CDR3 residues: CSVAKAGVPDTQYF. The CDR3 nucleotides read TGCAGCGTTGCTAAAGCGGGAGTTCCAGATACGCAGTATTTT.

There are a few counts of this clonotype. This chain connects TRBV2 to TRBJ2-1; D is perhaps TRBD1 (5 bases). V lost 6 bases and J lost 4, with 10 bases in between. The CDR3 consists of 13 residues. Germline V gene lookup returns CDR1 SNHLY and CDR2 FYNNEI. The CDR3 spells CASSGQNYNEQFF. The CDR3 region has the DNA TGTGCCAGCAGCGGACAAAATTACAATGAGCAGTTCTTC. The variable domain in full, completed from reference TRBV2 and TRBJ2-1, reads EPEVTQTPSHQVTQMGQEVILRCVPISNHLYFYWYRQILGQKVEFLVSFYNNEISEKSEIFDDQFSVERPDGSNFTLKIRSTKLEDSAMYFCASSGQNYNEQFFGPGTRLTVL.

This clonotype was counted only a few times. A much larger clonotype is one base distant, so this may be a read error. V usage is TRBV7-2 and J usage is TRBJ2-1, with D perhaps given as TRBD1 or TRBD2 (5 bases each). The CDR3 loop spans 14 amino acids. Trimming pared 4 bases from V and 4 bases from J, leaving 11 bases between. CDR1 and CDR2 (germline): SGHTA, FQGNSA. CDR3 DNA: TGTGCCAGCAGCTGGGACCCCTCTTACAATGAGCAGTTCTTC. Translation: CASSWDPSYNEQFF.

This clonotype has ten or more counts. J is TRBJ2-7 and V is TRBV12-3 or TRBV12-4; D gene unclear. CDR3 length: 13 amino acids. The ends were cut back, 5 bases at V and 5 bases at J, with 13 bases in the middle. The CDR3 bases are TGTGCCAGCAGTCCCGTTAACGAGGACGAGCAGTACTTC. Protein product: CASSPVNEDEQYF.

This clonotype was picked up many times. The V gene is TRBV20-1, the J gene TRBJ2-1; D may be TRBD2 (6 bases). Trimming removed 3 bases from V and 4 bases from J, with 13 bases in between. Germline CDR1 DFQATT, CDR2 SNEGSKA (reference sequence). The CDR3 runs to 14 residues. The CDR3 loop is CSARTGGGYNEQFF. The DNA for the CDR3 is TGCAGTGCTAGGACCGGGGGAGGTTACAATGAGCAGTTCTTC.

The table lists this clonotype with a few counts. This rearrangement joins TRBV5-1 to TRBJ2-5; 9 nucleotides agree with TRBD2. Germline assignment: CDR1 SGHRS and CDR2 YFSETQ. The CDR3 loop spans 18 amino acids. J was trimmed by 5 bases and V by 4 bases; bases with no gene match: 18. The DNA of the CDR3 is TGCGCCAGCAGCCCCACAAAGATAGCGGGAGTTCATACGGAGACCCAGTACTTC. This translates into CASSPTKIAGVHTETQYF.

This clonotype has just a few counts. The junction departs from germline at one end; a sequencing error may be responsible. The chain links TRBV10-3 to TRBJ2-5; the match to TRBD2 covers 7 bases. Germline V gene data show CDR1 as ENHRY and CDR2 as SYGVKD. The CDR3 extends over 12 amino acids. The CDR3 coding sequence is TGTGCCATCCAGAAAGGGCAGGGACTATACGACTTC. Its translation: CAIQKGQGLYDF.

There are a few counts of this clonotype. CDR3 protein: CASTLGLASSSYNEQFF. The CDR3 DNA reads as TGTGCCAGCACGCTGGGACTAGCTTCGAGCTCCTACAATGAGCAGTTCTTC. This chain links TRBV7-9 with TRBJ2-1; 9 nucleotides agree with TRBD2. The CDR3 consists of 17 residues. J gave up 0 bases and V 7 bases, and 10 bases lay outside the gene matches. Germline V gene sequence: CDR1 SEHNR, CDR2 FQNEAQ (reference sequence).

The chain couples TRBV24-1 to TRBJ2-3, with 9 bases lining up with TRBD2. V was clipped by 4 bases and J by 4 bases; unmatched bases: 8. Germline V gene sequence: CDR1 KGHDR, CDR2 SFDVKD. This CDR3 has 16 amino acids. For the CDR3, the DNA is TGTGCCACCAGTGACCCGACTAGCGGAGGGGCAGATACGCAGTATTTT. Protein product: CATSDPTSGGADTQYF.

This clonotype occurred many times. This sequence joins TRBV11-2 and TRBJ2-7; 9 positions agree with TRBD2. With 0 bases clipped from V and 3 bases from J, the junction kept 3 bases outside the gene matches. This CDR3 has 15 amino acids. Germline V gene data show CDR1 as SGHAT and CDR2 as FQNNGV. The CDR3, as DNA: TGTGCCAGCAGCTTAGACCCTAGCGGGATCTACGAGCAGTACTTC. Protein sequence: CASSLDPSGIYEQYF. Drawing the rest from reference TRBV11-2 and TRBJ2-7, the complete variable domain is EAGVAQSPRYKIIEKRQSVAFWCNPISGHATLYWYQQILGQGPKLLIQFQNNGVVDDSQLPKDRFSAERLKGVDSTLKIQPAKLEDSAVYLCASSLDPSGIYEQYFGPGTRLTVT.

This clonotype was found many times. The V gene is TRBV11-2, the J gene TRBJ1-1; D is possibly TRBD1 (6 bases). V was shortened by 1 base and J by 5 bases, with 14 bases between the two germline ends. The CDR3 contains 15 residues. The V gene's germline CDR1 is SGHAT and CDR2 FQNNGV. This CDR3 is CASSLGGGPMTEAFF. The CDR3 nucleotides are TGTGCCAGCAGCTTAGGTGGGGGGCCCATGACTGAAGCTTTCTTT.

The sample holds many counts of this clonotype. The chain is built from TRBV7-9 and TRBJ2-2; the D gene is possibly TRBD1 (6 bases). There are 15 residues in the CDR3. V lost 1 base and J 6 bases, leaving 12 bases between the germline ends. Germline-derived CDR1 and CDR2 are SEHNR and FQNEAQ (reference sequence). The CDR3 reads CASSLGSGVSGELFF. CDR3 bases: TGTGCCAGCAGCTTAGGTTCAGGGGTCTCCGGGGAGCTGTTTTTT.

This clonotype was recorded many times. CDR3 bases: TGCAGTGCTAGAGATGGGCCTAGCGGCTCCTACGAGCAGTACTTC. Its translation is CSARDGPSGSYEQYF. The chain has TRBV20-1 and TRBJ2-7; TRBD2 matches 7 bases. This CDR3 region has 15 residues. Germline values: CDR1 DFQATT, CDR2 SNEGSKA (reference sequence). Trimming cost V 0 bases and J 0 bases; bases outside gene matches: 5.

This clonotype appeared many times. V gene TRBV27 combines with J gene TRBJ2-1; TRBD2 is a possible D gene (6 bases). This CDR3 contains 15 residues. Germline V gene sequence: CDR1 MNHEY, CDR2 SMNVEV (reference sequence). The V gene lost 5 bases and the J gene lost 9 bases, with 20 bases spanning the gap. The CDR3 loop reads CASSPRGTSNSEQFF. As DNA, the CDR3 is TGTGCCAGCAGTCCCCGGGGGACGTCCAACAGTGAGCAGTTCTTC.

This clonotype was found many times. The chain joins TRBV7-8 to TRBJ2-7, with D perhaps given as TRBD1 or TRBD2 (5 bases each). The V gene's germline CDR1 is SGHVS and CDR2 FQNEAQ. The V end was cut by 4 bases, the J end by 4 bases, with 11 bases between. CDR3 length equals 13 residues. The CDR3 nucleotides read TGTGCCAGCAGCTCCTCCAGGGAGTACGAGCAGTACTTC. Translating it yields CASSSSREYEQYF.

The table lists this clonotype with a few counts. The V and J genes are TRBV9 and TRBJ1-4, with D maybe TRBD1 (5 bases). Per germline, CDR1 SGDLS and CDR2 YYNGEE. The CDR3 sequence is 16 residues long. Between the trimmed V and J ends, which lost 4 bases and 4 bases, there was a span of 17 bases. The CDR3 protein is CASSTSRDGHNEKLFF. The CDR3 DNA reads as TGTGCCAGCAGCACATCCCGGGACGGACATAATGAAAAACTGTTTTTT.

This clonotype was observed a handful of times. A much larger clonotype is one base distant, so this may be a read error. The chain couples TRBV20-1 to TRBJ2-5; D is possibly TRBD1 (6 bases). The V end was cut by 5 bases, the J end by 1 base, with 17 bases between. CDR1 DFQATT and CDR2 SNEGSKA come from the germline V gene (reference sequence). The CDR3 totals 15 residues. CDR3 nucleotide sequence: TGCAGTGCTGGAGGACCACAGGGACCCCAAGAGACCCAGTACTTC. Translating it yields CSAGGPQGPQETQYF.

The chain has TRBV29-1 and TRBJ1-1; TRBD1 is a possible D gene (5 bases). Per the germline V gene, CDR1 is SQVTM and CDR2 is ANQGSEA. The CDR3 covers 14 residues. Between the trimmed V and J ends, which lost 3 bases and 6 bases, there was a span of 17 bases. The chain's CDR3 is CSVEPGRTVPEAFF. The DNA of the CDR3 is TGCAGCGTTGAGCCGGGACGAACGGTGCCTGAAGCTTTCTTT.

This clonotype was picked up many times. The chain joins TRBV12-3 or TRBV12-4 to TRBJ1-1; D might be TRBD1 (5 bases). The CDR3 runs to 15 residues. The V end was cut by 6 bases, the J end by 1 base, with 15 bases between. CDR3 sequence: CASRSPGLRNTEAFF. The CDR3, as DNA: TGTGCCAGCAGGTCTCCGGGGCTTCGGAACACTGAAGCTTTCTTT.

On this clonotype itself: This may come from a read error, since a much larger clone is one base off. The genes are TRBV12-3 or TRBV12-4 and TRBJ2-5; D may be TRBD1 (6 bases). The CDR3 contains 14 residues. V lost 4 bases and J 4 bases, leaving 13 bases between the germline ends. The DNA of the CDR3 is TGTGCCAGCAGTTCTACAGGGCGCGGAGAGACCCAGTACTTC. It is translated as CASSSTGRGETQYF.

This clonotype was found many times. The chain carries TRBV12-3 or TRBV12-4 and TRBJ2-1; D assignment may be TRBD1 or TRBD2 (5 bases each). The CDR3 is made up of 14 amino acids. V was pared by 8 bases and J by 1 base, with 12 bases between. The CDR3 DNA sequence: TGTGCCAGCCTCGGGACCCGATCCTACAATGAGCAGTTCTTC. Encoded protein: CASLGTRSYNEQFF.

This clonotype has a count of ten or more. The chain combines TRBV10-3 with TRBJ1-2; D unresolved. The CDR3 is 14 amino acids. Germline V gene lookup returns CDR1 ENHRY and CDR2 SYGVKD. V lost 6 bases to trimming and J lost 3 bases, with 14 bases between them. CDR3 in DNA: TGTGCCATCAGGGCTACCCCCACCGACTATGGCTACACCTTC. Its translation is CAIRATPTDYGYTF.

This clonotype was seen repeatedly, ten times or more. This rearrangement joins TRBV20-1 to TRBJ2-7; D possibly uses TRBD1 or TRBD2 (6 bases each). This CDR3 contains 16 residues. V shed 0 bases and J shed 0 bases, with 15 bases lying between them. Germline V gene data show CDR1 as DFQATT and CDR2 as SNEGSKA (reference sequence). DNA for the CDR3: TGCAGTGCTAGAGATCTTTCCGGAGGGGGCTCCTACGAGCAGTACTTC. Translated, it gives CSARDLSGGGSYEQYF.